The rows below give T cell receptor beta chains drawn from one sample of a study of shared clonotypes between healthy human individuals. Libraries were prepared by immunoSEQ multiplex PCR; TCRdb keeps only in-frame clonotypes and omits some of them. The sample holds roughly 2.1 million clones, just over 90% seen once. Specimen: naive CD8+ T cells from PBMCs. The receptors were gathered from a man in his late teens or twenties in good health. Some clones in this sample may be carry-over from other donors' samples. CDR3s include the opening cysteine and the closing phenylalanine or tryptophan. The D gene is left open where the match is weak. Clone size, where shown, is once, few, many, or a class for clones that have expanded.

TRBJ2-7	TRBV5-1	.	.	CASSWSGGSPYEQYF	TGCGCCAGCAGCTGGAGCGGCGGCTCTCCCTACGAGCAGTACTTC
TRBJ2-2	TRBV7-3	.	.	CASSPEGAQGIDTGELFF	TGTGCCAGCTCGCCGGAGGGGGCGCAGGGGATAGACACCGGGGAGCTGTTTTTT
TRBJ2-7	TRBV2	.	.	CASSEALHVGTYEQYF	TGTGCCAGCAGTGAAGCGCTTCATGTGGGCACCTACGAGCAGTACTTC
TRBJ2-7	TRBV7-9	.	.	CASSFHSFPEQYF	TGTGCCAGCAGCTTCCACTCGTTCCCCGAGCAGTACTTC
TRBJ2-3	TRBV7-9	TRBD1	.	CASSTFPGTALSTDTQYF	TGTGCCAGCAGCACATTCCCCGGGACAGCTTTAAGCACAGATACGCAGTATTTT
TRBJ1-2	TRBV10-2	.	.	CASSEDRSNYGYTF	TGCGCCAGCAGTGAGGACAGATCTAACTATGGCTACACCTTC
TRBJ2-5	TRBV5-1	TRBD2	.	CASSPPMSGKNKETQYF	TGCGCCAGCAGCCCCCCAATGAGCGGGAAGAACAAAGAGACCCAGTACTTC
TRBJ2-1	TRBV5-1	.	.	CASTWGYEQFF	TGCGCCAGCACCTGGGGCTATGAGCAGTTCTTC
TRBJ2-7	TRBV19	.	.	CASNGGNSYEQYF	TGTGCCTCTAATGGGGGGAACTCCTACGAGCAGTACTTC
TRBJ1-5	TRBV10-3	TRBD1	.	CAISRTGGEVQPQHF	TGTGCCATCAGTCGGACAGGGGGCGAGGTTCAGCCCCAGCATTTT
TRBJ2-7	TRBV13	TRBD1	.	CASSWTGFGEQYF	TGTGCCAGCAGCTGGACAGGCTTTGGCGAGCAGTACTTC
TRBJ2-5	TRBV6-6	.	.	CASSYVGLETQYF	TGTGCCAGCAGTTACGTGGGGTTAGAGACCCAGTACTTC
TRBJ2-1	TRBV9	.	.	CASSVVGGGSYNEQFF	TGTGCCAGCAGCGTAGTTGGGGGAGGCTCCTACAATGAGCAGTTCTTC
TRBJ2-7	TRBV7-9	TRBD2	.	CASSSLAGPLWEQYF	TGTGCCAGCAGCTCACTAGCGGGTCCACTCTGGGAGCAGTACTTC
TRBJ1-2	TRBV6-1	TRBD1	.	CASSGKSSGRGFFNYGYTF	TGTGCCAGCAGTGGAAAATCCTCCGGCAGGGGGTTTTTTAACTATGGCTACACCTTC
TRBJ2-5	TRBV7-9	.	.	CASSATGQEETQYF	TGTGCCAGCAGCGCCACCGGCCAGGAGGAGACCCAGTACTTC
TRBJ2-7	TRBV6-1	.	.	CASSDIARGYEQYF	TGTGCCAGCAGTGATATTGCCAGGGGCTACGAGCAGTACTTC
TRBJ1-2	TRBV9	.	.	CASSVGRGKVGYTF	TGTGCCAGCAGCGTAGGGCGGGGGAAAGTTGGCTACACCTTC
TRBJ2-1	TRBV27	TRBD1	few	CASSLSGTGNEQFF	TGTGCCAGCAGTTTATCAGGGACAGGGAATGAGCAGTTCTTC
TRBJ2-7	TRBV13	TRBD1	.	CASSLGHGTGGEQYF	TGTGCCAGCAGCTTAGGCCACGGGACAGGGGGGGAGCAGTACTTC
TRBJ1-4	TRBV28	TRBD1	.	CASSLPRTLQGLSRVGEKLFF	TGTGCCAGCAGTTTACCTAGGACCCTACAGGGGTTAAGCAGAGTTGGTGAAAAACTGTTTTTT
TRBJ1-1	TRBV19	TRBD1	.	CASSPRQGLNTEAFF	TGTGCCAGTAGTCCTCGACAGGGCTTGAACACTGAAGCTTTCTTT
TRBJ2-3	TRBV7-9	.	.	CASSHKYYTDTQYF	TGTGCCAGCAGCCATAAATATTACACAGATACGCAGTATTTT
TRBJ1-5	TRBV28	.	.	CASRGLFDNQPQHF	TGTGCCAGCAGGGGACTATTTGACAATCAGCCCCAGCATTTT
TRBJ1-1	TRBV28	.	few	CASSPSGIRNTEAFF	TGTGCCAGCAGTCCCTCAGGGATACGAAACACTGAAGCTTTCTTT
TRBJ1-5	TRBV19	.	.	CASSSYRDGNQPQHF	TGTGCCAGTAGTTCCTACCGGGATGGCAATCAGCCCCAGCATTTT
TRBJ2-2	TRBV9	TRBD2	.	CASSAQVGTSGRGTGELFF	TGTGCCAGCAGCGCGCAAGTGGGTACTAGCGGGAGAGGAACCGGGGAGCTGTTTTTT
TRBJ1-1	TRBV10-2	.	.	CASSFFRGNTEAFF	TGCGCCAGCAGTTTTTTCAGGGGGAACACTGAAGCTTTCTTT
TRBJ2-2	TRBV2	.	.	CAKAASNTGELFF	TGTGCCAAAGCAGCCTCGAACACCGGGGAGCTGTTTTTT
TRBJ1-2	TRBV10-3	.	.	CATPDGVGYGYTF	TGTGCCACCCCAGACGGGGTTGGGTATGGCTACACCTTC
TRBJ2-2	TRBV13	.	.	CASSGREGAYTGELFF	TGTGCCAGCAGCGGCAGGGAAGGAGCCTATACCGGGGAGCTGTTTTTT
TRBJ2-7	TRBV2	TRBD2	.	CASSRTGTSGYEQYF	TGTGCCAGCAGCAGAACCGGGACTAGCGGATACGAGCAGTACTTC
TRBJ2-5	TRBV25-1	TRBD2	.	CASSEYKGLVRETQYF	TGTGCCAGCAGTGAATATAAGGGACTAGTGAGAGAGACCCAGTACTTC
TRBJ2-3	TRBV6-5	.	once	CASSWISQGTDTQYF	TGTGCCAGCAGTTGGATAAGCCAGGGCACAGATACGCAGTATTTT